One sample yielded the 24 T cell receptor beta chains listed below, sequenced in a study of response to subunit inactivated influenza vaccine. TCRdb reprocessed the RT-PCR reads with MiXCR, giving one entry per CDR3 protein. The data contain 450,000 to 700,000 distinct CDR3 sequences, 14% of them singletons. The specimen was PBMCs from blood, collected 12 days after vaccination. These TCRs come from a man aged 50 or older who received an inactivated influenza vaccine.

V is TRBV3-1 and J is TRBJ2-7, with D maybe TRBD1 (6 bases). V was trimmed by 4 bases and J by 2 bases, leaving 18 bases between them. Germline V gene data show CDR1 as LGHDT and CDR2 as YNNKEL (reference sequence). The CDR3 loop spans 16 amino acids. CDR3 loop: CASSLQVGGQAYEQYF. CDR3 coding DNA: TGTGCCAGCAGCCTCCAGGTAGGGGGACAAGCCTACGAGCAGTACTTC.

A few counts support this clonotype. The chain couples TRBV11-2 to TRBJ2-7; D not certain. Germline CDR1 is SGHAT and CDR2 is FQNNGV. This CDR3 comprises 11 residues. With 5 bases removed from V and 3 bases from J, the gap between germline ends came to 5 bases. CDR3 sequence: CASSTDYEQYF. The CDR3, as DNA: TGTGCCAGCAGCACAGACTACGAGCAGTACTTC.

The CDR3 DNA is TGTGCCAGCAGCTTCGAGTGGGGCGATGAGCAGTTCTTC. This codes for CASSFEWGDEQFF. This chain links TRBV7-6 with TRBJ2-1; TRBD1 might be the D (5 bases). V lost 3 bases and J 8 bases, leaving 11 bases between the germline ends. Germline CDR1 SGHVS, CDR2 FNYEAQ. The CDR3 runs 13 residues.

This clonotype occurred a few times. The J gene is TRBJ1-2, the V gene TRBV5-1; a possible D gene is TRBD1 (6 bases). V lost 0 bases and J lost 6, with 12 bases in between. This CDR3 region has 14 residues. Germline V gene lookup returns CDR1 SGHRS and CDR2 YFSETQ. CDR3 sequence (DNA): TGCGCCAGCAGCTTGGCTTCCAGGGGTGATGGCTACACCTTC. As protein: CASSLASRGDGYTF.

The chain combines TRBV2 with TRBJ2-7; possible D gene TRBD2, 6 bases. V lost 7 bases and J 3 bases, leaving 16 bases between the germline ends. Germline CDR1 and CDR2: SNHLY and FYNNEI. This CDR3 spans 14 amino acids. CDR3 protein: CASTELATDYEQYF. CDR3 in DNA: TGTGCCAGCACCGAGCTAGCGACGGACTACGAGCAGTACTTC.

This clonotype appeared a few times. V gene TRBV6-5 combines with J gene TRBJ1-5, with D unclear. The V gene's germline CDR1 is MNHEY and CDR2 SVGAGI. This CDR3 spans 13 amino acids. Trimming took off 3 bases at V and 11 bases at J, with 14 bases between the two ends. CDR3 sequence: CASSYSGDTAQHF. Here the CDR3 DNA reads TGTGCCAGCAGTTATTCCGGAGACACGGCCCAGCATTTT.

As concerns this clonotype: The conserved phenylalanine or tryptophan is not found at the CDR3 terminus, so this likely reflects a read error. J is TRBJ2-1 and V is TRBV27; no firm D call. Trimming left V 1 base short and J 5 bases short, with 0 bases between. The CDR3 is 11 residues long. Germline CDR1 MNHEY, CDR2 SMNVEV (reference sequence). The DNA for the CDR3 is TGTGCCAGCAGTTTATACAATGAGCAGTTCCTC. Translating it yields CASSLYNEQFL.

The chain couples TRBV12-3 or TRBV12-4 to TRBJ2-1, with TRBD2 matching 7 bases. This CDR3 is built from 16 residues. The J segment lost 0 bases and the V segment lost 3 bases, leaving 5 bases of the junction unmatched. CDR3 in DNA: TGTGCCAGCAGTTTCGGCGGGGGATTCTCCTACAATGAGCAGTTCTTC. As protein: CASSFGGGFSYNEQFF.

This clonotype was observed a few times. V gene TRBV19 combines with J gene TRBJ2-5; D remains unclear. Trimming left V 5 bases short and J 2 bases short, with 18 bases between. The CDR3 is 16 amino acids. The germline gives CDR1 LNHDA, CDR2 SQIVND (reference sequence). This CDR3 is CASSAIGRHLQETQYF. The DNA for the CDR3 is TGTGCCAGTAGTGCGATCGGACGCCACCTACAAGAGACCCAGTACTTC.

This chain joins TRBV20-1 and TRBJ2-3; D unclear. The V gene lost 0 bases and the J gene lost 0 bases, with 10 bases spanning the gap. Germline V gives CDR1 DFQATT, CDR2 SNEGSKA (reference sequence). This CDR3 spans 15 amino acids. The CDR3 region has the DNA TGCAGTGCTAGAGATCTATTGGCCAGCACAGATACGCAGTATTTT. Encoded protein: CSARDLLASTDTQYF.

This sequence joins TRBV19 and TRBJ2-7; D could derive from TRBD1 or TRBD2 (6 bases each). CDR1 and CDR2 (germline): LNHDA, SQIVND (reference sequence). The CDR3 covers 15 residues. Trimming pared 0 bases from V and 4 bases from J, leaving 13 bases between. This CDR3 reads CASSIDGGRGYEQYF. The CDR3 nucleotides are TGTGCCAGTAGTATAGACGGGGGCAGGGGATACGAGCAGTACTTC.

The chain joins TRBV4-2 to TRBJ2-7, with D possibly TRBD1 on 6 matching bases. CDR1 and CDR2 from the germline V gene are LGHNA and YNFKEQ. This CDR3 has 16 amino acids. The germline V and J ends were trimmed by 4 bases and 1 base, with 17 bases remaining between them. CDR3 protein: CASSPVTGKGSYEQYF. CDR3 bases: TGTGCCAGCAGCCCGGTGACAGGAAAGGGATCCTACGAGCAGTACTTC.

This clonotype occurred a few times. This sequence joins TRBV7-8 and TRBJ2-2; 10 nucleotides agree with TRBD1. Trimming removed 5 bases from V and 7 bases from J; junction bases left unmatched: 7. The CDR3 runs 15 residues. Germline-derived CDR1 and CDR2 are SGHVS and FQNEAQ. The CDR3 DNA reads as TGTGCCAGCAGCCGGGGACAGGGGCGAGGCGGGGAGCTGTTTTTT. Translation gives CASSRGQGRGGELFF.

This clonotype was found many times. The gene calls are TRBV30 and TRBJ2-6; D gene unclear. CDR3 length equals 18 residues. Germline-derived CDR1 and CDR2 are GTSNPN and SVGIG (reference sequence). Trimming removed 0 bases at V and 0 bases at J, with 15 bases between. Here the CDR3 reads CAWSVLRTYASGANVLTF. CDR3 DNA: TGTGCCTGGAGTGTACTTCGAACCTACGCCTCTGGGGCCAACGTCCTGACTTTC.

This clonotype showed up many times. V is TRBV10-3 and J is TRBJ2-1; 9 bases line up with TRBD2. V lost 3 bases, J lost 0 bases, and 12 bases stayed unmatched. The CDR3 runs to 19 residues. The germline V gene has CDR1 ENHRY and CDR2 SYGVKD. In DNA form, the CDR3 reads TGTGCCATCAGTGACGGGCTAGCGGGACCGACGAGCTCCTACAATGAGCAGTTCTTC. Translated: CAISDGLAGPTSSYNEQFF.

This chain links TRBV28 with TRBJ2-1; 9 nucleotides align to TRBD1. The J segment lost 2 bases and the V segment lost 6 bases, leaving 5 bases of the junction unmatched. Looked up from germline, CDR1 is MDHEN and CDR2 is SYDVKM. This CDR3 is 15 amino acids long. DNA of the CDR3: TGTGCCAGCAGGAAGGGACAGGGAGCCTACAATGAGCAGTTCTTC. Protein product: CASRKGQGAYNEQFF. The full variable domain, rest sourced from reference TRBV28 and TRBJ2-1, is DVKVTQSSRYLVKRTGEKVFLECVQDMDHENMFWYRQDPGLGLRLIYFSYDVKMKEKGDIPEGYSVSREKKERFSLILESASTNQTSMYLCASRKGQGAYNEQFFGPGTRLTVL.

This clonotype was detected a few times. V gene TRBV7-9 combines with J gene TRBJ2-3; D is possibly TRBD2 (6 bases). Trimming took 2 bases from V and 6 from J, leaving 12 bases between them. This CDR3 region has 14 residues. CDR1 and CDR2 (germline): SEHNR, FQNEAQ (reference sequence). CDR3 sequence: CASSLSVGTDTQYF. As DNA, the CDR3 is TGTGCCAGCAGCTTAAGCGTAGGGACTGATACGCAGTATTTT.

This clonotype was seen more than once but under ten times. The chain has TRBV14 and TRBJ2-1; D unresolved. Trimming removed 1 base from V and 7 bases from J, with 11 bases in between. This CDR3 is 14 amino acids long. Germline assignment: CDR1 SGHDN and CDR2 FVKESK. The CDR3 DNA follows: TGTGCCAGCAGCCAAGGGGTACTTAGTAATGAGCAGTTCTTC. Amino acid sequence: CASSQGVLSNEQFF.

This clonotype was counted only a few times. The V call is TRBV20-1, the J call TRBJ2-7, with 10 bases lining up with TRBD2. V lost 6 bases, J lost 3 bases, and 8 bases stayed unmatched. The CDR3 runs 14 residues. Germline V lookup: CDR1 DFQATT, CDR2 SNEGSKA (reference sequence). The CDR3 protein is CSAPLAGVFYEQYF. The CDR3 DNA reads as TGCAGTGCGCCGCTAGCGGGAGTATTCTACGAGCAGTACTTC.

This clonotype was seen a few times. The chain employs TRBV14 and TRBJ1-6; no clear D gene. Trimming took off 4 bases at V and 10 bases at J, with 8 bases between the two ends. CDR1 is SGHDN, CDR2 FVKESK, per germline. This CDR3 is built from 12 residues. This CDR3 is CASSPGTSPLHF. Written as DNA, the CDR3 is TGTGCCAGCAGCCCCGGAACATCACCCCTCCACTTT.

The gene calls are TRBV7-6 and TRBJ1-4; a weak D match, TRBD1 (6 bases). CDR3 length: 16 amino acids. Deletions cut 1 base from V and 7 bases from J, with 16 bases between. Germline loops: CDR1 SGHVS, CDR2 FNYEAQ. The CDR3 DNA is TGTGCCAGCAGCTTAGGCGCAGCAGGGGAGACTGAAAAACTGTTTTTT. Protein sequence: CASSLGAAGETEKLFF.

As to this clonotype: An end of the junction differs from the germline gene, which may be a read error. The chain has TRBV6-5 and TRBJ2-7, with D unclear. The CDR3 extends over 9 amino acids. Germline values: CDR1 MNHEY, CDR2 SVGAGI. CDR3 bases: TGTGCCACCTCGTGGGGATGGTCCTTC. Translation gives CATSWGWSF.

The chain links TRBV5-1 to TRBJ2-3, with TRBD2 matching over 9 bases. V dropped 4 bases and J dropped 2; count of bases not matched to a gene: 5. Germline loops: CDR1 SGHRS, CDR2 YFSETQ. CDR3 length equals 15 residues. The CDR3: CASSAGGQNTDTQYF. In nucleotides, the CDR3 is TGCGCCAGCAGCGCGGGGGGGCAAAACACAGATACGCAGTATTTT.

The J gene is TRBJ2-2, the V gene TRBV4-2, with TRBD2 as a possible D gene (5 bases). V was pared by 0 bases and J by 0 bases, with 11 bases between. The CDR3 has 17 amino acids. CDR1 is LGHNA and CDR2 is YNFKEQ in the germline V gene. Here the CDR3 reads CASSQDKSGSNTGELFF. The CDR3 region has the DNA TGTGCCAGCAGCCAAGATAAAAGCGGCTCGAACACCGGGGAGCTGTTTTTT.